This T cell receptor beta chain was captured in a study of T cell changes during pregnancy in multiple sclerosis. In germline, CDR1 is ENHRY, CDR2 SYGVKD. This CDR3 contains 14 residues. V gave up 7 bases and J gave up 2 bases; unmatched junction bases: 6. The table came from immunoSEQ multiplex PCR; TCRdb's copy has only in-frame clones and leaves some out. The table has about 75,000 clones, 94% seen once. The starting material was CD4+ T cells from peripheral blood mononuclear cells, obtained after pregnancy. This clonotype originated in a female donor with multiple sclerosis, enrolled in a pregnancy study. The gene calls are TRBV10-3 and TRBJ2-7; TRBD1 aligns across 9 bases. The CDR3 spells CAIKRDRDPYEQYF. The CDR3 bases are TGTGCCATCAAGAGGGACAGGGACCCCTACGAGCAGTACTTC.